The 24 T cell receptor beta chains below were found in one sample sequenced in a study of shared clonotypes between healthy human individuals (dated by TCRdb to the early 2020s). Libraries came from the immunoSEQ multiplex PCR assay. The table comes from immuneACCESS by way of TCRdb, which keeps in-frame sequences with V and J called. Part of the clones is missing from these tables; in studies checked, under half for an unresolved V gene and the rest for unknown reasons. Across this sample there are 850,000 to 1,200,000 clones, with about 80% seen only once. About 1.4% of the sample belongs to the ten largest clones. Sequenced input: memory CD4+ T cells sorted from blood. In light of the paper, this sample's cell subset or site label describes: CD45RA-negative fraction. These receptors were obtained from a man in his late teens or twenties in good health.

The chain links TRBV5-1 to TRBJ2-2; TRBD1 agrees at 9 bases. This CDR3 is 15 amino acids long. Germline V gives CDR1 SGHRS, CDR2 YFSETQ. With V trimmed by 4 bases and J by 4 bases, 5 bases remained unmatched. CDR3 bases: TGCGCCAGCAGCGCGGACAGGGGTCGCACCGGGGAGCTGTTTTTT. Translating it yields CASSADRGRTGELFF.

The gene calls are TRBV5-1 and TRBJ1-4; 8 bases match TRBD1. There are 16 residues in the CDR3. Per germline, CDR1 SGHRS and CDR2 YFSETQ. Trimming removed 2 bases from V and 2 bases from J; junction bases left unmatched: 5. This CDR3 is CASSFGQGSTNEKLFF. The CDR3 nucleotides read TGCGCCAGCAGCTTCGGACAGGGAAGTACTAATGAAAAACTGTTTTTT.

A few counts support this clone. The chain recombines TRBV20-1 with TRBJ2-1; D gene unclear. The CDR3 spans 11 residues. In germline, CDR1 is DFQATT, CDR2 SNEGSKA (reference sequence). The germline V and J ends were trimmed by 6 bases and 7 bases, with 10 bases remaining between them. The CDR3 region has the DNA TGCAGTGCGCCCTTAGCTAATGAGCAGTTCTTC. Amino acids: CSAPLANEQFF.

The chain carries TRBV5-1 and TRBJ2-1; the match to TRBD1 covers 8 bases. The CDR3 consists of 14 residues. Germline CDR1 is SGHRS and CDR2 is YFSETQ. V lost 4 bases, J lost 7 bases, and 7 bases stayed unmatched. CDR3 protein: CASSVWTGRNEQFF. CDR3 in DNA: TGCGCCAGCAGCGTATGGACAGGGAGGAATGAGCAGTTCTTC.

The rearrangement links TRBV28 to TRBJ2-7; 9 bases line up with TRBD1. Germline trimming cut 6 bases from V and 6 bases from J; bases unmatched to any gene: 9. Germline V gene lookup returns CDR1 MDHEN and CDR2 SYDVKM. The CDR3 spans 14 residues. CDR3: CASRLRDRAGEQYF. The CDR3 nucleotides read TGTGCCAGCAGACTCCGGGACAGGGCGGGCGAGCAGTACTTC.

The V call is TRBV5-5, the J call TRBJ1-1; tentatively, D is TRBD1 (6 bases). Germline CDR1 SGHKS, CDR2 YYEKEE (reference sequence). CDR3 length: 13 amino acids. Deletions cut 9 bases from V and 4 bases from J, with 16 bases between. As DNA, the CDR3 is TGTGCCACCAAACAGGGATGGGGCACTGAAGCTTTCTTT. It encodes CATKQGWGTEAFF. The whole variable domain, filled in from reference TRBV5-5 and TRBJ1-1, reads DAGVTQSPTHLIKTRGQQVTLRCSPISGHKSVSWYQQVLGQGPQFIFQYYEKEERGRGNFPDRFSARQFPNYSSELNVNALLLGDSALYLCATKQGWGTEAFFGQGTRLTVV.

The CDR3 DNA is TGTGCCTGGTCAGACCTCTACGAGCAGTACTTC. Protein: CAWSDLYEQYF. The rearrangement joins TRBV30 to TRBJ2-5; the D is unclear. The end of the DNA is better explained by TRBJ2-7, so the J call may be wrong. This CDR3 contains 11 residues. Looked up from germline, CDR1 is GTSNPN and CDR2 is SVGIG (reference sequence).

This chain uses TRBV29-1 with TRBJ1-2; D gene unclear. This CDR3 contains 13 residues. Germline CDR1 SQVTM, CDR2 ANQGSEA. V lost 0 bases and J 3 bases, leaving 8 bases between the germline ends. CDR3 nucleotide sequence: TGCAGCGTTGAAGATCTGGGGTACTATGGCTACACCTTC. This translates into CSVEDLGYYGYTF.

The rearrangement joins TRBV19 to TRBJ2-7, with D possibly TRBD2 on 5 matching bases. Germline CDR1 LNHDA, CDR2 SQIVND (reference sequence). This CDR3 comprises 16 residues. V lost 11 bases and J 7 bases, leaving 30 bases between the germline ends. Written as DNA, the CDR3 is TGTGCCTCAAGTCCGGAACCCGGGAAGGGTTCGGGGGAGCAGTACTTC. The encoded protein is CASSPEPGKGSGEQYF.

The genes are TRBV19 and TRBJ1-4; possibly TRBD1 for D (6 bases). The CDR3 runs to 16 residues. Germline assignment: CDR1 LNHDA and CDR2 SQIVND (reference sequence). V was clipped by 3 bases and J by 10 bases, with 21 bases between them. CDR3 region: CASSIYAGGSEGKLFF. CDR3 bases: TGTGCCAGTAGTATTTACGCGGGGGGCTCAGAGGGAAAACTGTTTTTT.

The table lists this clone with a count of one. This rearrangement joins TRBV28 to TRBJ1-2; D is ambiguous. Germline V gives CDR1 MDHEN, CDR2 SYDVKM. V gave up 2 bases and J gave up 8 bases, with 12 bases separating them. The CDR3 runs to 13 residues. CDR3 coding DNA: TGTGCCAGCAGTTTAGGGCGCCCAGAAGGCTACACCTTC. Amino acids: CASSLGRPEGYTF.

The chain uses TRBV19 and TRBJ2-5, with D possibly being TRBD2 (6 bases). CDR1 and CDR2 from the germline V gene are LNHDA and SQIVND (reference sequence). The CDR3 spans 16 residues. Between the trimmed V and J ends, which lost 1 base and 5 bases, there was a span of 17 bases. For the CDR3, the DNA is TGTGCCAGTAGTATAGGAGCGGAGGGGTCGGGTGAGACCCAGTACTTC. This gives the protein CASSIGAEGSGETQYF.

This sequence joins TRBV7-8 and TRBJ2-5; 7 positions agree with TRBD1. This CDR3 contains 14 residues. Germline V gene lookup returns CDR1 SGHVS and CDR2 FQNEAQ. Trimming removed 5 bases from V and 5 bases from J; junction bases left unmatched: 8. The chain's CDR3 is CASSPTGSGETQYF. In DNA form, the CDR3 reads TGTGCCAGCAGCCCGACAGGGTCTGGGGAGACCCAGTACTTC. The whole variable domain, filled in from reference TRBV7-8 and TRBJ2-5, reads GAGVSQSPRYKVAKRGQDVALRCDPISGHVSLFWYQQALGQGPEFLTYFQNEAQLDKSGLPSDRFFAERPEGSVSTLKIQRTQQEDSAVYLCASSPTGSGETQYFGPGTRLLVL.

This clone occurred once. The chain links TRBV7-9 to TRBJ2-1; D tentatively reads TRBD1 or TRBD2 (5 bases each). The CDR3 loop spans 12 amino acids. V lost 1 base and J 10 bases, leaving 8 bases between the germline ends. CDR1 is SEHNR and CDR2 is FQNEAQ in the germline V gene (reference sequence). CDR3 in amino acids: CASSLGGSEQFF. In DNA, the CDR3 is TGTGCCAGCAGCTTAGGGGGGTCGGAGCAGTTCTTC.

This clone was seen only a few times. V is TRBV9 and J is TRBJ1-3; no clear D gene. Between the trimmed V and J ends, which lost 0 bases and 0 bases, there was a span of 7 bases. This CDR3 is built from 15 residues. From germline, CDR1 is SGDLS and CDR2 YYNGEE. This CDR3 reads CASSVGEHSGNTIYF. In DNA, the CDR3 is TGTGCCAGCAGCGTAGGGGAGCACTCTGGAAACACCATATATTTT. Filled out from reference TRBV9 and TRBJ1-3, the complete variable domain reads DSGVTQTPKHLITATGQRVTLRCSPRSGDLSVYWYQQSLDQGLQFLIQYYNGEERAKGNILERFSAQQFPDLHSELNLSSLELGDSALYFCASSVGEHSGNTIYFGEGSWLTVV.

This chain joins TRBV7-8 and TRBJ1-5; no reliable D call. CDR3 size: 14 residues. Germline V gene sequence: CDR1 SGHVS, CDR2 FQNEAQ. Trimming took 5 bases from V and 7 from J, leaving 15 bases between them. The DNA for the CDR3 is TGTGCCAGCAGCGCAGGACCCGGGAGACAGCCCCAGCATTTT. Amino acids: CASSAGPGRQPQHF.

The chain recombines TRBV2 with TRBJ1-1; perhaps TRBD1 as D (5 bases). Deletions cut 6 bases from V and 4 bases from J, with 12 bases between. Germline V gene data show CDR1 as SNHLY and CDR2 as FYNNEI. The CDR3 is 13 residues long. CDR3 sequence: CASRSGWPTEAFF. The CDR3, as DNA: TGTGCCAGCAGGTCAGGGTGGCCCACTGAAGCTTTCTTT. Full variable domain (outside the CDR3, taken from reference TRBV2 and TRBJ1-1): EPEVTQTPSHQVTQMGQEVILRCVPISNHLYFYWYRQILGQKVEFLVSFYNNEISEKSEIFDDQFSVERPDGSNFTLKIRSTKLEDSAMYFCASRSGWPTEAFFGQGTRLTVV.

The rearrangement joins TRBV10-3 to TRBJ2-3; D may be TRBD1 or TRBD2 (5 bases each). The CDR3 contains 13 residues. Germline assignment: CDR1 ENHRY and CDR2 SYGVKD. With 8 bases removed from V and 3 bases from J, the gap between germline ends came to 12 bases. The CDR3 nucleotides read TGTGCCATCGGGGACGGTTTGACAGATACGCAGTATTTT. Encoded protein: CAIGDGLTDTQYF.

V is TRBV5-1 and J is TRBJ1-2; 7 bases line up with TRBD1. Germline CDR1 SGHRS, CDR2 YFSETQ. This CDR3 region has 18 residues. The V and J ends lost 0 bases and 5 bases, in that order; junction bases with no gene match: 16. The DNA for the CDR3 is TGCGCCAGCAGCTTGGATCGCAGGGGGACTTTGGTTGATTATGGCTACACCTTC. This sequence encodes CASSLDRRGTLVDYGYTF.

This chain uses TRBV5-1 with TRBJ2-5; tentative D call: TRBD2 (6 bases). The CDR3 totals 13 residues. Germline values: CDR1 SGHRS, CDR2 YFSETQ. The V gene lost 5 bases and the J gene lost 0 bases, with 8 bases spanning the gap. CDR3 DNA sequence: TGCGCCAGCAGTCGGGGGAACCAAGAGACCCAGTACTTC. Protein product: CASSRGNQETQYF.

The table lists this clone with a few counts. V is TRBV2 and J is TRBJ1-1; D is uncertain. Germline CDR1 reads SNHLY; CDR2 reads FYNNEI. V lost 7 bases and J 4 bases, leaving 16 bases between the germline ends. CDR3 length: 14 amino acids. The CDR3 region is CASTVRTLGTEAFF. The DNA for the CDR3 is TGTGCCAGCACTGTGCGGACCCTGGGCACTGAAGCTTTCTTT.

DNA for the CDR3: TGTGCCAGTAGTGGGACTACGAGCTCCTACGAGCAGTACTTC. This codes for CASSGTTSSYEQYF. This chain uses TRBV19 with TRBJ2-7; 7 bases agree with TRBD2. Trimming cost V 5 bases and J 0 bases; bases outside gene matches: 4. The CDR3 has 14 amino acids. Per the germline V gene, CDR1 is LNHDA and CDR2 is SQIVND (reference sequence).

The V call is TRBV5-1, the J call TRBJ2-5, with 7 nucleotides matching TRBD1. With V trimmed by 4 bases and J by 5 bases, 8 bases remained unmatched. Germline-derived CDR1 and CDR2 are SGHRS and YFSETQ. CDR3 length equals 14 residues. The CDR3 loop reads CASSKTGEWETQYF. The CDR3 coding sequence is TGCGCCAGCAGCAAAACAGGGGAATGGGAGACCCAGTACTTC.

This clone occurred once. V gene TRBV27 combines with J gene TRBJ1-6; D is undetermined. Trimming removed 3 bases at V and 5 bases at J, with 11 bases between. Germline V CDR1 and CDR2: MNHEY, SMNVEV (reference sequence). The CDR3 spans 15 residues. Here the CDR3 DNA reads TGTGCCAGCAGTTTGGTAGTTTCCAATAATTCACCCCTCCACTTT. This translates into CASSLVVSNNSPLHF.